Listed below are T cell receptor beta chains from one sample, sequenced in a study of blood T cell repertoires in COVID-19. Clones were read by immunoSEQ multiplex PCR, and TCRdb kept only the in-frame ones, dropping some. The table includes approximately 300,000 clones, around 89% detected once. The sample taken for sequencing was peripheral blood. The origin of the receptors is a woman aged 40 to 50 with acute or convalescent COVID-19. Both conserved end residues are part of each CDR3. Fields, in order: V gene, D gene, clone size, J gene, CDR3 protein. A D gene is named only where the DNA matches it firmly. Clone sizes are given selectively: once, few, many, or a class where the clone is expanded.

TRBV27	NA	NA	TRBJ1-2	CASSSKDTFNYGYTF
TRBV11-2	TRBD1	NA	TRBJ1-2	CASSQGAQINYGYTF
TRBV12-2	NA	NA	TRBJ2-5	CASRFSITGGGKETQYF
TRBV9	NA	NA	TRBJ2-3	CASSATPGYTDTQYF
TRBV24-1	TRBD1	NA	TRBJ1-2	CATSDTGQGIYTF
TRBV7-3	NA	NA	TRBJ2-2	CASSLLGQTNTGELFF
TRBV6-5	NA	NA	TRBJ1-2	CATCLSGPNYGYTF
TRBV28	TRBD1	few	TRBJ1-3	CASSLLGQGNTIYF
TRBV6-6	TRBD2	NA	TRBJ2-1	CASSPPLTSGGAGNEQFF
TRBV4-2	NA	NA	TRBJ1-2	CASSQDLGGDVGHGYTF
TRBV27	NA	NA	TRBJ1-1	CASRNVGGMNTEAFF
TRBV10-1	NA	NA	TRBJ2-1	CASSESGSRNEQFF
TRBV7-2	NA	NA	TRBJ2-2	CASSFSQNTGELFF
TRBV6-5	TRBD1	NA	TRBJ1-5	CASSKGQGAGQPQHF
TRBV19	NA	NA	TRBJ1-2	CASSMRVVELSNYGYTF
TRBV13	TRBD1	NA	TRBJ1-5	CASSLGQGGQPQHF
TRBV5-4	TRBD1	NA	TRBJ2-2	CASSLASYRGNTGELFF
TRBV27	TRBD1	NA	TRBJ2-5	CASSSDRGQRETQYF
TRBV4-2	NA	few	TRBJ1-4	CASSQATDRPFLW
TRBV7-8	NA	once	TRBJ1-2	CASSLGGAYGYTF
TRBV6-4	TRBD1	NA	TRBJ2-2	CASRPGTANTGELFF
TRBV7-2	NA	once	TRBJ1-4	CASSLAGGRVDTFF
TRBV4-2	TRBD2	NA	TRBJ2-5	CASSQDPRNSGGRGETQYF
TRBV4-1	NA	NA	TRBJ1-1	CASHQTGTQKNTEAFF
TRBV6-5	NA	NA	TRBJ2-1	CASTYRGASYNEQFF
TRBV25-1	NA	NA	TRBJ1-1	CASRHGRNTEAFF
TRBV9	TRBD2	NA	TRBJ2-3	CASSVASGAPDTQYF
TRBV19	NA	NA	TRBJ2-2	CASIGGHPTGELFF